This T cell receptor beta chain is drawn from a study of cytomegalovirus exposure and HLA in healthy donors. Turning to the study itself: The 100 to 150 validation repertoires were reported in a later analysis to have been generated on the same platform as the approximately 700 first-cohort repertoires.

To note about this clone: Its antigen is not known.

Broader study findings: The study designated fewer than 200 TCR beta chains cytomegalovirus-associated. Subsequent analysis of the approximately 110 validation repertoires found a tendency for first-cohort TCR clusters to co-occur.

Donors were drawn from the approximately 120-subject validation cohort, separate from the roughly 700-subject first cohort. Trimming pared 6 bases from V and 4 bases from J, leaving 19 bases between. This CDR3 has 15 residues. Germline V CDR1 and CDR2: LNHDA, SQIVND (reference sequence). Some clones are missing from TCRdb's copy, which holds only in-frame ones; the method was immunoSEQ multiplex PCR. Of over 250,000 clones detected, approximately 86% appear once; the ten largest clones hold roughly 1%. The chain employs TRBV19 and TRBJ2-7; unclear D gene. The receptor was isolated from a woman aged 18-29 years in good health and CMV-seronegative. The sample was PBMCs. The CDR3 nucleotides read TGTGCCAGTAGCCGACTCGTGACGGATCAGTACGAGCAGTACTTC. Its translation: CASSRLVTDQYEQYF. Full variable domain (missing parts from reference TRBV19 and TRBJ2-7): DGGITQSPKYLFRKEGQNVTLSCEQNLNHDAMYWYRQDPGQGLRLIYYSQIVNDFQKGDIAEGYSVSREKKESFPLTVTSAQKNPTAFYLCASSRLVTDQYEQYFGPGTRLTVT.